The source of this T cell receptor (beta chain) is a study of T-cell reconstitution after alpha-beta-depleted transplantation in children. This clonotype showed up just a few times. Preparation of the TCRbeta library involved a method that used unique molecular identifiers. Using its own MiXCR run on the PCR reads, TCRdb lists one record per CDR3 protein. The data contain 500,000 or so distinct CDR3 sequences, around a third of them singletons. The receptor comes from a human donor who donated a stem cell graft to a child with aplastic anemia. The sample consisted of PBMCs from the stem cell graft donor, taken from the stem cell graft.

This CDR3 is CASSAGDEQFF. In DNA form, the CDR3 reads TGTGCCAGCAGTGCGGGTGATGAGCAGTTCTTC. The rearrangement uses TRBV27 and TRBJ2-1; D possibly corresponds to TRBD2 (5 bases). Trimming took 5 bases from V and 8 from J, leaving 7 bases between them. The CDR3 is 11 amino acids. Germline CDR1 and CDR2: MNHEY and SMNVEV (reference sequence).